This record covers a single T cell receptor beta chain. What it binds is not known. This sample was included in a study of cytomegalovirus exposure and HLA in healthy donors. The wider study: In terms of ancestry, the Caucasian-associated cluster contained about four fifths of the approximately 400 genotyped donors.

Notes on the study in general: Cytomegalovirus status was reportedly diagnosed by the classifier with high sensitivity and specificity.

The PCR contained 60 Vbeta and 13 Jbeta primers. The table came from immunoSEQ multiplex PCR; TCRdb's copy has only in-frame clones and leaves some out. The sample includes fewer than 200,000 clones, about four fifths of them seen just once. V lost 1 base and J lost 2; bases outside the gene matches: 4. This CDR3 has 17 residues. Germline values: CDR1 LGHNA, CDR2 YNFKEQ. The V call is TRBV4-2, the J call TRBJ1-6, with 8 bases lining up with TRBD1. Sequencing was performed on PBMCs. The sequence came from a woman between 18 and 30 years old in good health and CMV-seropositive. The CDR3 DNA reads TGTGCCAGCAGCCAAGTCCCAGGGGGCACCTATAATTCACCCCTCCACTTT. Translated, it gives CASSQVPGGTYNSPLHF.